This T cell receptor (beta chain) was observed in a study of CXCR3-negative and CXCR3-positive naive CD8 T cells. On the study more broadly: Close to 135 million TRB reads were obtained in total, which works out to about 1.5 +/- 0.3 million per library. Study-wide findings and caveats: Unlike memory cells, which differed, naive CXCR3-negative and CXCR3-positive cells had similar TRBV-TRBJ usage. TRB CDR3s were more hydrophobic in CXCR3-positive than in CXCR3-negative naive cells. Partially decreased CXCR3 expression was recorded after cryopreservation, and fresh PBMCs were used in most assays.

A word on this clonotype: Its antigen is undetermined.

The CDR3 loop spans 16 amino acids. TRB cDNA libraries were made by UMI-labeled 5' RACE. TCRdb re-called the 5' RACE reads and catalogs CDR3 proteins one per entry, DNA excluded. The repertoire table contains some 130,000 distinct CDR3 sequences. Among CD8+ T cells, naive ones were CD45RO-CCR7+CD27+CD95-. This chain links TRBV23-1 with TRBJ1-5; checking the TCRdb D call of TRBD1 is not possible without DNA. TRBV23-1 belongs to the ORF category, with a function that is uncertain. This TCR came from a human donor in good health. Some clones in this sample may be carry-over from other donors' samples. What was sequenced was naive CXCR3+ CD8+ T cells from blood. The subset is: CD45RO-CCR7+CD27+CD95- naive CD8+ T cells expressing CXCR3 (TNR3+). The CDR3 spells CASSQSERGSNQPQHF.